This is a list of T cell receptor beta chains from one sample in a study of blood T cell repertoires in COVID-19. Only in-frame clones appear in the TCRdb table, and some are missing; sequencing was by immunoSEQ multiplex PCR. Seen here are hundreds of thousands of clones, 85% observed once, and the top ten hold around 5.5%. Sequencing input: peripheral blood. These receptors all come from a man in his fifties or sixties with COVID-19, enrolled during active disease. CDR3s include the opening cysteine and the closing phenylalanine or tryptophan. The order of the fields is J gene, V gene, D gene, clone size, CDR3 protein, CDR3 DNA. A D gene is named only where the DNA matches it firmly. The listing skips clone size in some rows; elsewhere it reads once, few, many or a size class.

J: TRBJ1-6
V: TRBV2
D: TRBD1
size: NA
CDR3: CATSGTGNSPLHF
DNA: TGTGCCACCTCCGGGACAGGGAATTCACCCCTCCACTTT

J: TRBJ2-5
V: TRBV9
D: TRBD2
size: NA
CDR3: CASSKSGTSGGETQYF
DNA: TGTGCCAGCAGCAAATCCGGGACTAGCGGGGGGGAGACCCAGTACTTC

J: TRBJ2-3
V: TRBV7-2
D: NA
size: few
CDR3: CASSLWTGGDTQYF
DNA: TGTGCCAGCAGCCTCTGGACCGGGGGAGATACGCAGTATTTT

J: TRBJ2-1
V: TRBV3-1/TRBV3-2
D: NA
size: once
CDR3: CASSQDEVTGLNEQFF
DNA: TGTGCCAGCAGCCAAGATGAGGTTACCGGTCTTAATGAGCAGTTCTTC

J: TRBJ2-7
V: TRBV6-6
D: TRBD1
size: NA
CDR3: CASTGLNRDSVYEQYF
DNA: TGTGCCAGCACAGGGCTGAACCGGGACAGCGTCTACGAGCAGTACTTC

J: TRBJ2-1
V: TRBV15
D: NA
size: NA
CDR3: CATSRAAGDDNEQFF
DNA: TGTGCCACCAGCAGAGCGGCAGGGGATGACAATGAGCAGTTCTTC

J: TRBJ2-7
V: TRBV7-3
D: NA
size: NA
CDR3: CASSLAVQPYEQYF
DNA: TGTGCCAGCAGCTTAGCGGTACAACCCTACGAGCAGTACTTC

J: TRBJ1-1
V: TRBV6-1
D: NA
size: NA
CDR3: CASSEPMSWGSGTEAFF
DNA: TGTGCCAGCAGTGAACCGATGTCTTGGGGTAGCGGCACTGAAGCTTTCTTT

J: TRBJ2-7
V: TRBV16
D: TRBD1
size: NA
CDR3: CASSQSVGNRGTEQYF
DNA: TGTGCCAGCAGCCAAAGTGTGGGGAACAGGGGGACAGAGCAGTACTTC

J: TRBJ2-2
V: TRBV28
D: TRBD1
size: NA
CDR3: CASSSGQGHGELFF
DNA: TGTGCCAGCAGTTCCGGACAGGGGCACGGGGAGCTGTTTTTT

J: TRBJ2-1
V: TRBV7-2
D: TRBD1
size: NA
CDR3: CASSSTGSAGEQFF
DNA: TGTGCCAGCAGCTCGACAGGGAGCGCGGGTGAGCAGTTCTTC

J: TRBJ1-1
V: TRBV7-9
D: NA
size: NA
CDR3: CASSLEIQDTEAFF
DNA: TGTGCCAGCAGCTTAGAGATCCAGGACACTGAAGCTTTCTTT

J: TRBJ1-2
V: TRBV4-1
D: TRBD1
size: once
CDR3: CASSPRDRGNYGYTF
DNA: TGCGCCAGCAGCCCCCGGGACAGGGGGAACTATGGCTACACCTTC

J: TRBJ1-2
V: TRBV6-5
D: TRBD1
size: NA
CDR3: CASSPGTEPRGGYTF
DNA: TGTGCCAGCAGCCCGGGGACAGAGCCGAGAGGGGGCTACACCTTC

J: TRBJ1-6
V: TRBV30
D: TRBD1
size: NA
CDR3: CASRGQGESPLHF
DNA: TGTGCCTCCAGGGGACAGGGTGAATCACCCCTCCACTTT

J: TRBJ2-7
V: TRBV3-1/TRBV3-2
D: TRBD1
size: NA
CDR3: CASSQEDRGLYEQYF
DNA: TGTGCCAGCAGCCAAGAAGACAGGGGGTTGTACGAGCAGTACTTC

J: TRBJ2-6
V: TRBV15
D: NA
size: few
CDR3: CATSGQSSGANVLTF
DNA: TGTGCCACCAGCGGACAGAGCTCTGGGGCCAACGTCCTGACTTTC

J: TRBJ2-5
V: TRBV7-8
D: TRBD2
size: NA
CDR3: CASRRVVLGGETQYF
DNA: TGTGCCAGCCGCAGGGTGGTTCTCGGGGGGGAGACCCAGTACTTC

J: TRBJ2-7
V: TRBV3-1/TRBV3-2
D: TRBD2
size: NA
CDR3: CASSQIAGGTYEQYF
DNA: TGTGCCAGCAGCCAAATAGCGGGGGGTACCTACGAGCAGTACTTC

J: TRBJ1-5
V: TRBV24-1
D: NA
size: NA
CDR3: CATSDSRTSSGGNQPQHF
DNA: TGTGCCACCAGTGATTCCCGGACATCATCAGGGGGCAATCAGCCCCAGCATTTT

J: TRBJ2-2
V: TRBV11-2
D: TRBD1
size: NA
CDR3: CASQSGGSSGELFF
DNA: TGTGCCAGCCAGTCAGGGGGATCGTCCGGGGAGCTGTTTTTT

J: TRBJ2-7
V: TRBV30
D: NA
size: NA
CDR3: CAWSAGAPGEQYF
DNA: TGTGCCTGGAGTGCAGGGGCACCGGGCGAGCAGTACTTC

J: TRBJ2-2
V: TRBV9
D: TRBD1
size: NA
CDR3: CASSVGTGGTGELFF
DNA: TGTGCCAGCAGCGTGGGGACAGGGGGCACCGGGGAGCTGTTTTTT

J: TRBJ1-2
V: TRBV10-3
D: NA
size: NA
CDR3: CAITLRANYGYTF
DNA: TGTGCCATCACCCTTAGAGCTAACTATGGCTACACCTTC

J: TRBJ1-5
V: TRBV6-5
D: NA
size: NA
CDR3: CASSYSWQGGNQPQHF
DNA: TGTGCCAGCAGTTACTCGTGGCAGGGCGGCAATCAGCCCCAGCATTTT

J: TRBJ1-6
V: TRBV7-2
D: NA
size: once
CDR3: CASSQVMAGFGWGTLHF
DNA: TGTGCCAGCAGCCAAGTTATGGCGGGCTTCGGGTGGGGAACTCTCCACTTT

J: TRBJ2-6
V: TRBV27
D: NA
size: NA
CDR3: CASTNSGANVLTF
DNA: TGTGCCAGCACTAACTCTGGGGCCAACGTCCTGACTTTC

J: TRBJ2-1
V: TRBV4-3
D: TRBD2
size: NA
CDR3: CASSQALGGYVEQFF
DNA: TGCGCCAGCAGCCAAGCCCTCGGGGGGTATGTTGAGCAGTTCTTC

J: TRBJ1-2
V: TRBV7-2
D: NA
size: once
CDR3: CASSLAGGRAGDGYTF
DNA: TGTGCCAGCAGCTTAGCGGGTGGGAGGGCCGGTGATGGCTACACCTTC

J: TRBJ2-1
V: TRBV3-1/TRBV3-2
D: NA
size: NA
CDR3: CASSQAFLGPYNEQFF
DNA: TGTGCCAGCAGCCAGGCATTCCTGGGCCCTTACAATGAGCAGTTCTTC

J: TRBJ2-2
V: TRBV5-1
D: NA
size: few
CDR3: CASSLAGATGELFF
DNA: TGCGCCAGCAGCTTGGCGGGAGCCACCGGGGAGCTGTTTTTT

J: TRBJ2-6
V: TRBV6-5
D: NA
size: NA
CDR3: CASSYGTFTGANVLTF
DNA: TGTGCCAGCAGTTATGGGACTTTTACTGGGGCCAACGTCCTGACTTTC

J: TRBJ1-4
V: TRBV25-1
D: NA
size: NA
CDR3: CASSGGRFDEKLFF
DNA: TGTGCCAGCTCCGGTGGGCGCTTTGATGAAAAACTGTTTTTT

J: TRBJ1-1
V: TRBV3-1/TRBV3-2
D: NA
size: NA
CDR3: CASSQANTEAFF
DNA: TGTGCCAGCAGCCAGGCTAACACTGAAGCTTTCTTT

J: TRBJ2-1
V: TRBV3-1/TRBV3-2
D: NA
size: NA
CDR3: CASSQAGRTVAKQFF
DNA: TGTGCCAGCAGCCAAGCTGGCAGGACAGTAGCCAAACAGTTCTTC

J: TRBJ2-3
V: TRBV7-8
D: NA
size: once
CDR3: CASSLYSRPDTQYF
DNA: TGTGCCAGCAGCCTATACTCGCGCCCAGATACGCAGTATTTT

J: TRBJ2-3
V: TRBV5-1
D: TRBD1
size: NA
CDR3: CASRARDRLYTSTDTQYF
DNA: TGCGCCAGCAGGGCCCGGGACAGACTATATACTAGCACAGATACGCAGTATTTT

J: TRBJ2-7
V: TRBV11-3
D: NA
size: NA
CDR3: CASSSRQVPYEQYF
DNA: TGTGCCAGCAGCTCGCGACAGGTACCCTACGAGCAGTACTTC

J: TRBJ1-5
V: TRBV7-2
D: TRBD1
size: NA
CDR3: CASSLNRGGNQPQHF
DNA: TGTGCCAGCAGCTTAAACAGGGGAGGCAATCAGCCCCAGCATTTT

J: TRBJ1-4
V: TRBV2
D: NA
size: once
CDR3: CASEGGSEKLFF
DNA: TGTGCCAGCGAGGGGGGGAGTGAAAAACTGTTTTTT

J: TRBJ1-5
V: TRBV28
D: NA
size: NA
CDR3: CASSTGMIQAVGQPQHF
DNA: TGTGCCAGCAGTACCGGAATGATACAGGCGGTAGGACAGCCCCAGCATTTT

J: TRBJ1-6
V: TRBV30
D: NA
size: NA
CDR3: CAWNSFRQTTSPLHF
DNA: TGTGCCTGGAATAGTTTTCGTCAGACTACTTCACCCCTCCACTTT

J: TRBJ2-7
V: TRBV5-5
D: TRBD1
size: NA
CDR3: CASSLSGQGTYEQYF
DNA: TGTGCCAGCAGCTTGTCGGGACAGGGAACCTACGAGCAGTACTTC

J: TRBJ1-2
V: TRBV6-2/TRBV6-3
D: TRBD1
size: NA
CDR3: CASSYSTGQTNYGYTF
DNA: TGTGCCAGCAGTTACTCTACGGGACAGACTAACTATGGCTACACCTTC

J: TRBJ2-2
V: TRBV2
D: NA
size: NA
CDR3: CASRADKYTGELFF
DNA: TGTGCCAGCAGGGCGGACAAATACACCGGGGAGCTGTTTTTT

J: TRBJ2-3
V: TRBV28
D: TRBD2
size: NA
CDR3: CASSVLAGAFTDTQYF
DNA: TGTGCCAGCAGTGTACTAGCGGGGGCCTTCACAGATACGCAGTATTTT

J: TRBJ2-7
V: TRBV5-4
D: NA
size: NA
CDR3: CASSLAGSYEQYF
DNA: TGTGCCAGCAGCTTGGCAGGGTCCTACGAGCAGTACTTC

J: TRBJ1-3
V: TRBV9
D: TRBD1
size: NA
CDR3: CASSGRGGTLSGNTIYF
DNA: TGTGCCAGCAGCGGCAGAGGGGGCACCCTCTCTGGAAACACCATATATTTT

J: TRBJ2-1
V: TRBV11-2
D: TRBD1
size: NA
CDR3: CASSPKPTGSHEQFF
DNA: TGTGCCAGCAGCCCCAAACCGACAGGGAGCCATGAGCAGTTCTTC

J: TRBJ2-7
V: TRBV5-4
D: TRBD2
size: NA
CDR3: CASSQGGGRGEQYF
DNA: TGTGCCAGCAGCCAGGGCGGGGGTCGCGGCGAGCAGTACTTC

J: TRBJ2-7
V: TRBV28
D: TRBD1
size: NA
CDR3: CASRPGQGAPYEQYF
DNA: TGTGCCAGCAGACCAGGACAGGGGGCTCCCTACGAGCAGTACTTC

J: TRBJ1-4
V: TRBV25-1
D: TRBD1
size: NA
CDR3: CASVQTGTNEKLFF
DNA: TGTGCCAGCGTACAGACAGGGACTAATGAAAAACTGTTTTTT

J: TRBJ2-5
V: TRBV27
D: TRBD1
size: NA
CDR3: CASSFYRGTAETQYF
DNA: TGTGCCAGCAGTTTCTACAGGGGAACGGCAGAGACCCAGTACTTC

J: TRBJ2-5
V: TRBV24-1
D: NA
size: NA
CDR3: CATSDPAGETQYF
DNA: TGTGCCACCAGTGATCCCGCGGGGGAGACCCAGTACTTC

J: TRBJ2-7
V: TRBV6-5
D: TRBD2
size: once
CDR3: CASSYSGGSSYEQYF
DNA: TGTGCCAGCAGTTACTCGGGGGGGAGCTCCTACGAGCAGTACTTC

J: TRBJ1-1
V: TRBV2
D: TRBD1
size: NA
CDR3: CASSPRQGTEAFF
DNA: TGTGCCAGCAGTCCCCGACAGGGGACTGAAGCTTTCTTT